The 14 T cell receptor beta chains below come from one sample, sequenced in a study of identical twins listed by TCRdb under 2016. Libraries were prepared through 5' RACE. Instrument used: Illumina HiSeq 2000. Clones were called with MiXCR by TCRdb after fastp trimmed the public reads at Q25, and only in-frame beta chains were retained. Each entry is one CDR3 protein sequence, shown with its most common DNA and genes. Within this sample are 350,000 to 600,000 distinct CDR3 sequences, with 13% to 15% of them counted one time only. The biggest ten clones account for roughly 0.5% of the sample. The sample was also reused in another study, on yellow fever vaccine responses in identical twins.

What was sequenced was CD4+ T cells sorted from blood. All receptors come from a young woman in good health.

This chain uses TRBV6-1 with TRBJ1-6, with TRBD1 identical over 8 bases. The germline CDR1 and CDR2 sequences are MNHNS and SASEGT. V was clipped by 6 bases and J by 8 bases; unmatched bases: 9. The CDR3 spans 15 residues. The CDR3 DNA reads TGTGCCAGCAGCACACGGACAGGGAGTGATTCACCCCTCCACTTT. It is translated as CASSTRTGSDSPLHF.

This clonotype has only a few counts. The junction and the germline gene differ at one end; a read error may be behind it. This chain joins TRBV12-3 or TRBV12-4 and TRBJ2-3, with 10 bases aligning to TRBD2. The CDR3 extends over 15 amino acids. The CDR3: CASSIAGGPTDTQYF. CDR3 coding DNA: TGTGCCAGCAGTATAGCGGGGGGTCCCACAGATACGCAGTATTTT.

CDR3 residues: CASSHRDLLAAEEYF. The CDR3 DNA sequence: TGCGCCAGCAGCCACAGGGACCTCCTAGCGGCCGAGGAGTATTTT. V gene TRBV5-1 combines with J gene TRBJ2-3; tentative D call: TRBD2 (7 bases). The CDR3 is 15 amino acids. Germline assignment: CDR1 SGHRS and CDR2 YFSETQ. Trimming cost V 4 bases and J 13 bases, with 25 bases left between them.

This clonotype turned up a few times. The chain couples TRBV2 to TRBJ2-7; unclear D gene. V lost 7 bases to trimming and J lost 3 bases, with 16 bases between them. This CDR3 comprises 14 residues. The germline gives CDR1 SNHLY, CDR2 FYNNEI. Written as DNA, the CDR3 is TGTGCCAGCATTTTCGGAAACCAAAACTACGAGCAGTACTTC. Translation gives CASIFGNQNYEQYF.

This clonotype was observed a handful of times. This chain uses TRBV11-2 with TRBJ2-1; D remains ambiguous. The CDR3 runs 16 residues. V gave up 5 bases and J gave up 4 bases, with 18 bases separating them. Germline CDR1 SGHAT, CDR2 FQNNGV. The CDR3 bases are TGTGCCAGCAGCCCCCGGATGTATCCGGTTTACAATGAGCAGTTCTTC. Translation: CASSPRMYPVYNEQFF.

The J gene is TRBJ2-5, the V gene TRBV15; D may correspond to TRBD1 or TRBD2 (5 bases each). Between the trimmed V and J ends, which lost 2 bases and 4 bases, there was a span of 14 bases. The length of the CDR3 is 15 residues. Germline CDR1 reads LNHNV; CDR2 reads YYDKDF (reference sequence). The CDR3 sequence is CATSRWGKGVETQYF. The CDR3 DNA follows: TGTGCCACCAGCAGATGGGGGAAAGGGGTAGAGACCCAGTACTTC.

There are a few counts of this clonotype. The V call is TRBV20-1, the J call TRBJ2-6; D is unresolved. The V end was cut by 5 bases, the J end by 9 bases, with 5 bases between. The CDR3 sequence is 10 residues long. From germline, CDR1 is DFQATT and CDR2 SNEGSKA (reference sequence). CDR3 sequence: CSAEDNVLTF. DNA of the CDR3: TGCAGTGCTGAGGACAACGTCCTGACTTTC.

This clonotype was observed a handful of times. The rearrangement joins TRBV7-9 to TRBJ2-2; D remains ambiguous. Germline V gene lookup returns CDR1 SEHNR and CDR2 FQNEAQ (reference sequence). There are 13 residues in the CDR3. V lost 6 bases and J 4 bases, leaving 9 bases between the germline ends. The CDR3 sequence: CASRLISTGELFF. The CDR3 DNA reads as TGTGCCAGCAGGCTTATATCCACCGGGGAGCTGTTTTTT.

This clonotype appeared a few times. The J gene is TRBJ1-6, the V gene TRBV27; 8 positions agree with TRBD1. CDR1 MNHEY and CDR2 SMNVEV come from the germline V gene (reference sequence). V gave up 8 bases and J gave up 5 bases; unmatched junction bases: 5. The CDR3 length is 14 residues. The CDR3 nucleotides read TGTGCCAGCGGGCGGGGACAGGATAATTCACCCCTCCACTTT. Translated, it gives CASGRGQDNSPLHF.

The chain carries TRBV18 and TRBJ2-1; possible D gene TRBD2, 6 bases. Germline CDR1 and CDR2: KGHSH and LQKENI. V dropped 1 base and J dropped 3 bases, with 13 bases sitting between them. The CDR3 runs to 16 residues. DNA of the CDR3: TGTGCCAGCTCACCACTCGCGGGGAACCTCTACAATGAGCAGTTCTTC. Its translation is CASSPLAGNLYNEQFF. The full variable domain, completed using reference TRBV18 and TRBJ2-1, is NAGVMQNPRHLVRRRGQEARLRCSPMKGHSHVYWYRQLPEEGLKFMVYLQKENIIDESGMPKERFSAEFPKEGPSILRIQQVVRGDSAAYFCASSPLAGNLYNEQFFGPGTRLTVL.

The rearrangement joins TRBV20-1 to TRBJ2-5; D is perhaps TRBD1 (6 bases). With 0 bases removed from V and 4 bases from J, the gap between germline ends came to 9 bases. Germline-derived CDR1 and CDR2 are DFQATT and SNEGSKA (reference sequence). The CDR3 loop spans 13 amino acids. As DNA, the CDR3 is TGCAGTGCTAGAGATGGGGGCCTAGAGACCCAGTACTTC. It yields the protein CSARDGGLETQYF.

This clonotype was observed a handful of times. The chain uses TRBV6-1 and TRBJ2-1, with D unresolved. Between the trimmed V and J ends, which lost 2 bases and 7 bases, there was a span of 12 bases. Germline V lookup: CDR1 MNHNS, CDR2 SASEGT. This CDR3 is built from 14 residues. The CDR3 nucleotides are TGTGCCAGCAGTGAATTGCCAGGTTCAAATGAGCAGTTCTTC. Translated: CASSELPGSNEQFF.

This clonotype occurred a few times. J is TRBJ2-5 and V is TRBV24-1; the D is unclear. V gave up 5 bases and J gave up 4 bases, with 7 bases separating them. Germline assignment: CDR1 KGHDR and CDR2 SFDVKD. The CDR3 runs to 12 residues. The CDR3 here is CATSGSSETQYF. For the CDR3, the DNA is TGTGCCACCAGTGGATCCTCAGAGACCCAGTACTTC.

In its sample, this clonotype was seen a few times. This CDR3 reads CASSQRVSGTGWADTQYF. The DNA of the CDR3 is TGTGCCAGCAGCCAACGAGTTTCCGGGACAGGGTGGGCAGATACGCAGTATTTT. The chain has TRBV3-1 and TRBJ2-3; 9 bases line up with TRBD1. This CDR3 spans 18 amino acids. CDR1 is LGHDT and CDR2 is YNNKEL in the germline V gene (reference sequence). V gave up 2 bases and J gave up 4 bases; unmatched junction bases: 13.